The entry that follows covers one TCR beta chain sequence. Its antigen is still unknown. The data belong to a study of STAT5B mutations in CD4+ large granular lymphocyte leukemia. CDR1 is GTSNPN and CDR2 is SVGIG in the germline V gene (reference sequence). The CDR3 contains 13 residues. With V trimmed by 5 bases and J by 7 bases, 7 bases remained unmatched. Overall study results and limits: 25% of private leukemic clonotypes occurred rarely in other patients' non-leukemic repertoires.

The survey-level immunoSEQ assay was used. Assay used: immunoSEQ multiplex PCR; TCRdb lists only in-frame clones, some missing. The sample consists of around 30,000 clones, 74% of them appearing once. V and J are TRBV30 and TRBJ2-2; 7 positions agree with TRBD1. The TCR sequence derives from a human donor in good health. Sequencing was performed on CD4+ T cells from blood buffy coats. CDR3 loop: CAWGTAQVGELFF. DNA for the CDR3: TGTGCCTGGGGGACAGCCCAGGTCGGGGAGCTGTTTTTT. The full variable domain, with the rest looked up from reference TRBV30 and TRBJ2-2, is SQTIHQWPATLVQPVGSPLSLECTVEGTSNPNLYWYRQAAGRGLQLLFYSVGIGQISSEVPQNLSASRPQDRQFILSSKKLLLSDSGFYLCAWGTAQVGELFFGEGSRLTVL.